This T cell receptor (beta chain) was captured by sequencing in a study of patients and donors after allogeneic stem cell transplantation. CDR1 SGDLS and CDR2 YYNGEE come from the germline V gene. The V gene lost 2 bases and the J gene lost 1 base, with 10 bases spanning the gap. The CDR3 runs 15 residues. This clonotype was seen a few times. MiXCR, applied by TCRdb to the RT-PCR reads, yields one record per CDR3 protein. The table includes 900,000 to 1,000,000 distinct CDR3 sequences, approximately 19% detected once. The source of this sequence is a human donor who was either an allogeneic HSCT recipient or a stem cell or donor lymphocyte infusion donor (not recorded which). It is not recorded whose cells these are; they may come from a transplant donor. The gene calls are TRBV9 and TRBJ2-1, with a weak D call TRBD2 (5 bases). The sample was blood, either unsorted or a sorted T cell fraction (not recorded which). CDR3 amino acids: CASSVHRGSYNEQFF. In nucleotides, the CDR3 is TGTGCCAGCAGCGTTCACCGGGGATCCTACAATGAGCAGTTCTTC. The entire variable domain, with the rest obtained from reference TRBV9 and TRBJ2-1, is as follows: DSGVTQTPKHLITATGQRVTLRCSPRSGDLSVYWYQQSLDQGLQFLIQYYNGEERAKGNILERFSAQQFPDLHSELNLSSLELGDSALYFCASSVHRGSYNEQFFGPGTRLTVL.